The subject of this entry is one TCR beta chain. What it binds is not known. The CDR3 consists of 13 residues. Per germline, CDR1 KGHDR and CDR2 SFDVKD. V gave up 8 bases and J gave up 9 bases, with 16 bases separating them. The sample comes from a study of persistence of HIV-infected CD4 T cells. Sequencing used immunoSEQ version 4 in survey mode. Data came from immunoSEQ multiplex PCR; TCRdb stores just in-frame clones and leaves some out. The sample has 35,000 to 40,000 clones, approximately 88% seen once; the top ten hold 1.3%. This nonspecific control used anti-CD3/anti-CD28 bead stimulation of CD4+ T cells. Responding CD4+ T cells were sorted by upregulation of both CD40 ligand and CD69. Stimulated PBMCs had first been depleted of CD8+ T cells.

This receptor was obtained from an adult man with HIV who was CMV-seropositive. This material consisted of CD4+ T cells sorted from PBMCs after approximately 19-hour stimulation, taken from a patient who received antiretroviral therapy. This chain joins TRBV24-1 and TRBJ2-1, with D uncertain. CDR3 coding DNA: TGTGCCACCATGAATGGGGTGTCGGGTGAGCAGTTCTTC. Translation: CATMNGVSGEQFF.